This T cell receptor (beta chain) was obtained from a study of T cell repertoires in cytomegalovirus infection (dated by TCRdb to the late 2010s). As for the study more broadly: Donor HLA type was relevant to the analysis, as public TCR beta signatures indicated carriage of CMV infection together with the matching HLA type.

With respect to this clonotype: The antigen this receptor binds is unknown. Per-base qualities were not stored, and no clone one base away is much larger.

Sequencing relied on an Illumina HiSeq 1500. TCRdb redid the processing of the public reads, applying fastp at Q25 and MiXCR, and retained in-frame beta chains. Records with the same CDR3 protein are collapsed into one entry carrying the most frequent genes and DNA. Present in this sample are 150,000 to 200,000 distinct CDR3 sequences, roughly 9% of which were seen just once. In total, the top ten clones hold about 4.2% of the sample. The CDR3 starts with the cysteine, ends with the phenylalanine, and has 11 residues. Only the CDR3 portion is preserved as DNA: 33 bases, with reading frame beginning at the first base. A distance of 12 bases separates the germline ends of V and J, which lose 5 bases and 13 bases respectively. CDR1 and CDR2, per the germline V gene (reference sequence), are SEHNR and FQNEAQ. On the study overall, not on this receptor specifically: Carriers of CMV infection plus the relevant HLA type were discriminated by the cumulative frequency of public TCR beta family members in the study cohort and in an independent approximately 360-donor cohort. The ex vivo response was dominated by HLA-C-restricted CMV-specific TCR beta clonotypes, which also provided the single most frequent clonotype in two of eight donors.

This sequence uses TRBV7-9 and TRBJ2-1, with a tentative D gene TRBD1 over 6 matching bases. Source material: PBMCs. The TCR sequence derives from a human donor in good health (CMV status not recorded). Some clones in this sample may be carry-over from other donors' samples. The CDR3 in this case is CASSPDRAQFF. The nucleotides read TGTGCCAGCAGCCCGGACAGAGCCCAGTTCTTC.